This record looks at one T cell receptor beta chain sequence and its context. This sample is drawn from a study of PD-L1 blockade in urothelial cancer. V trimming: 5 bases; J trimming: 3 bases; junction bases outside the gene matches: 7. Germline V gene sequence: CDR1 SGHAT, CDR2 FQDESV (reference sequence). This CDR3 region has 16 residues. Pretreatment sampling and on-treatment sampling together yielded between 1 and 8 samples for each patient. Sequencing used immunoSEQ multiplex PCR; TCRdb keeps in-frame clones, though not all of them. The top ten hold 4% to 5% of the sample, which has 65,000 to 80,000 clones, 84% seen once.

The source material was PBMCs, sampled around atezolizumab (anti-PD-L1) treatment. The clonotype originates from a man in his 70s with urothelial cancer. The V call is TRBV11-1, the J call TRBJ2-3; 11 bases are shared with TRBD2. The CDR3 reads CASSILAGGYTDTQYF. The CDR3 nucleotides read TGTGCCAGCAGCATTCTAGCGGGAGGTTATACAGATACGCAGTATTTT.